This T cell receptor (beta chain) came from a study of blood T cell repertoires in COVID-19. Study-wide context: Sites across the United States, Italy and Spain contributed samples from acute and convalescent COVID-19. Sample material is recorded as cDNA or gDNA derived from T cells, B-cell-depleted T cells, or PBMCs.

In the original workflow: Reference gene primer amplification yielded estimated nucleated cell counts. Measured with immunoSEQ multiplex PCR; TCRdb has only the in-frame clones, and not every one. The V and J calls and clone size are taken from that table; D and trimming were inferred from the DNA. Of about 200,000 clones listed, approximately 90% are singletons. Germline V CDR1 and CDR2: SNHLY, FYNNEI. Trimming left V 4 bases short and J 8 bases short, with 14 bases between. The CDR3 is made up of 13 amino acids. This receptor was identified in a man in his sixties with active or convalescent COVID-19. The chain joins TRBV2 to TRBJ1-2; D is perhaps TRBD1 (5 bases). The sample was peripheral blood. The CDR3, as DNA: TGTGCCAGCAGTGGGCAGGGCAGGAAGGGCTACACCTTC. Translation: CASSGQGRKGYTF.